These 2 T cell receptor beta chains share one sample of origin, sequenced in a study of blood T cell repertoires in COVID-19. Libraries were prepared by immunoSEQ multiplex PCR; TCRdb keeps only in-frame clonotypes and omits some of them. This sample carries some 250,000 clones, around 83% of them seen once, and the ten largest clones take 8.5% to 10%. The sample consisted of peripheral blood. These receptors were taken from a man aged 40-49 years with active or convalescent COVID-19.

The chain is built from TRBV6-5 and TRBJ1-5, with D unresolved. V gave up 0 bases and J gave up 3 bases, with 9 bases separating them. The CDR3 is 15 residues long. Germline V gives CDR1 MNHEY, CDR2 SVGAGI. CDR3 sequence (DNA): TGTGCCAGCAGTTACTCGCGCTCAAACAATCAGCCCCAGCATTTT. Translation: CASSYSRSNNQPQHF.

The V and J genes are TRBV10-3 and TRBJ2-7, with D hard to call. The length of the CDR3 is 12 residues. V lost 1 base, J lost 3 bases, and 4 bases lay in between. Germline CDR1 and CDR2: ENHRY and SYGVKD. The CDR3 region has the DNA TGTGCCATCAGTGAGTGGAGCTACGAGCAGTACTTC. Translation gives CAISEWSYEQYF.